This TCR beta chain stems from a study of T cell repertoires in cytomegalovirus infection. Notes on the study in general: The cumulative frequency of public TCR beta families identified carriers of CMV plus the relevant HLA.

About this clonotype itself: Its antigen is unidentified.

In TCRdb, the reads were re-called with MiXCR into one record per CDR3 protein. The sample gives about half a million distinct CDR3 sequences, roughly a third of which show up once; 17% is in the top ten. The CDR3 is 16 residues long. CDR1 KGHDR and CDR2 SFDVKD come from the germline V gene. V shed 5 bases and J 8 bases; nucleotides not matched to a gene: 11. The source was cultured PBMCs, collected from culture after CMV antigen stimulation. This clonotype was sampled from a human donor in good health (CMV status not recorded). Some clones in this sample may be carry-over from other donors' samples. The J gene is TRBJ2-1, the V gene TRBV24-1, with TRBD2 identical over 10 bases. The CDR3 bases are TGTGCCACCAGTGGGGACTATAGCGGGAGGAACGATGAGCAGTTCTTC. It specifies CATSGDYSGRNDEQFF.